This T cell receptor (beta chain) emerged from a study of CD8 T cells in ankylosing spondylitis. The CDR3 has 16 residues. The V gene end was trimmed by 1 base and the J gene end by 1 base; junction bases not matched to a gene: 5. CDR1 is SGHDT and CDR2 is YYEEEE in the germline V gene. Concerning this clonotype itself: The antigen is unknown.

Overall study results and limits: Roughly 8 highly homologous variants formed a TCR beta motif that appeared characteristic of ankylosing spondylitis blood. Reportedly, significant enrichment of disease-linked clones occurred in matched ankylosing spondylitis synovial fluid.

MiXCR, run by TCRdb on the 5' RACE reads, gives a single entry per CDR3 protein. The data hold around 430,000 distinct CDR3 sequences, with 17% observed a single time. The chain links TRBV5-6 to TRBJ1-5, with 7 bases aligning to TRBD1. Sequencing was carried out using blood, either unsorted or a sorted T cell fraction (not recorded which). This receptor was identified in a male donor with ankylosing spondylitis. For the CDR3, the DNA is TGTGCCAGCAGCTTGAGCAGGGGGTTAAGCAATCAGCCCCAGCATTTT. It yields the protein CASSLSRGLSNQPQHF.